The 8 T cell receptor beta chains given below trace back to one sample, sequenced in a study of identical twins (dated by TCRdb to the mid-2010s). Library preparation used 5' RACE. TCRdb names Illumina HiSeq 2000 as the instrument used. The public reads were reprocessed in TCRdb via fastp at Q25 and MiXCR, keeping in-frame beta chains. Rows are unified per CDR3 protein, each entry keeping the most common DNA and genes. The sample data list 1.5 million to 2 million distinct CDR3 sequences, and about 32% of these were observed just once. Jointly, the top ten make up around 0.25% of the sample. The specimen sequenced was cord blood. The receptors were sampled from a newborn girl in good health.

The chain combines TRBV20-1 with TRBJ2-5; TRBD2 matches at 8 bases. The CDR3 totals 16 residues. Germline V gene sequence: CDR1 DFQATT, CDR2 SNEGSKA (reference sequence). V shed 0 bases, J shed 1 base, and the junction held 7 bases outside the gene matches. CDR3 amino acids: CSARDLELAVQETQYF. Here the CDR3 DNA reads TGCAGTGCTAGAGATCTGGAACTAGCGGTCCAAGAGACCCAGTACTTC.

This clonotype was seen a handful of times. V gene TRBV20-1 combines with J gene TRBJ2-5, with 9 positions matching TRBD2. This CDR3 is built from 15 residues. CDR1 DFQATT and CDR2 SNEGSKA come from the germline V gene (reference sequence). With 3 bases clipped from V and 1 base from J, the junction kept 6 bases outside the gene matches. CDR3: CSASPAGGFQETQYF. The CDR3 DNA is TGCAGTGCTAGCCCAGCGGGGGGTTTCCAAGAGACCCAGTACTTC.

This clonotype was seen a few times. The chain links TRBV5-1 to TRBJ2-1, with 8 bases that match TRBD2. With 5 bases clipped from V and 9 bases from J, the junction kept 10 bases outside the gene matches. The CDR3 length is 14 residues. In germline, CDR1 is SGHRS, CDR2 YFSETQ. CDR3 DNA sequence: TGCGCCAGCAGACCTGGACAGAGCGGGAGTGAGCAGTTCTTC. Translation: CASRPGQSGSEQFF.

This clonotype occurred a few times. The chain couples TRBV13 to TRBJ2-3; D is undetermined. V lost 5 bases and J 6 bases, leaving 15 bases between the germline ends. CDR1 PRHDT and CDR2 FYEKMQ come from the germline V gene (reference sequence). The CDR3 consists of 14 residues. The CDR3 region has the DNA TGTGCCAGCAGCGAACGCACGGCGGCTGATACGCAGTATTTT. This translates into CASSERTAADTQYF.

The V call is TRBV5-1, the J call TRBJ2-5; D possibly corresponds to TRBD2 (6 bases). V lost 2 bases, J lost 5 bases, and 13 bases lay in between. CDR1 and CDR2 from the germline V gene are SGHRS and YFSETQ. The CDR3 covers 14 residues. The CDR3 region has the DNA TGCGCCAGCAGCTTCGGACTATCTCTCGAGACCCAGTACTTC. As protein: CASSFGLSLETQYF.

The chain carries TRBV5-1 and TRBJ2-7; TRBD2 might be the D (5 bases). This CDR3 has 17 residues. Trimming shortened V by 0 bases and J by 0 bases, and 16 bases separated the two germline ends. The germline V gene has CDR1 SGHRS and CDR2 YFSETQ. Here the CDR3 reads CASSLGPETRSSYEQYF. The CDR3 DNA reads as TGCGCCAGCAGCTTGGGGCCAGAAACTAGAAGCTCCTACGAGCAGTACTTC.

This chain's CDR3 is CASSLYRGSGANVLTF. The CDR3, as DNA: TGTGCCAGCAGTTTGTACAGGGGGTCTGGGGCCAACGTCCTGACTTTC. The chain has TRBV12-3 or TRBV12-4 and TRBJ2-6, with TRBD1 identical over 8 bases. Losses at the gene ends were 3 bases for V and 1 base for J; bases not matched to a gene: 2. The CDR3 runs to 16 residues.

The chain joins TRBV4-1 to TRBJ2-2; D ambiguous. The CDR3 length is 17 residues. Germline V gene lookup returns CDR1 MGHRA and CDR2 YSYEKL. The V end was cut by 0 bases, the J end by 5 bases, with 16 bases between. CDR3 amino acids: CASSQDRLLLGTGELFF. The CDR3, as DNA: TGCGCCAGCAGCCAAGATCGACTCTTACTGGGAACCGGGGAGCTGTTTTTT.